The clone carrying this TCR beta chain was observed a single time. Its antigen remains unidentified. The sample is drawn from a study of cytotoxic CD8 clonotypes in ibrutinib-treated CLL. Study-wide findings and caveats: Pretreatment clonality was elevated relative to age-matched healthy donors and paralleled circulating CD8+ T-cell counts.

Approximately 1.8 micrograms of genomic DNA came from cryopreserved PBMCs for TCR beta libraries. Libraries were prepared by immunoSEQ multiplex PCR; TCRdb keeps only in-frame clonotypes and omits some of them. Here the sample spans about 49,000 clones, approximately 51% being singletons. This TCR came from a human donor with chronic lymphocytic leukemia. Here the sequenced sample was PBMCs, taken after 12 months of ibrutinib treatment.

CDR3 loop: CASSEVRSGPSEQFF. The CDR3, as DNA: TGTGCCAGCAGTGAAGTTAGGAGCGGGCCTAGTGAGCAGTTCTTC. This rearrangement joins TRBV6-1 to TRBJ2-1, with a tentative D call TRBD2 (6 bases). Trimming pared 1 base from V and 9 bases from J, leaving 16 bases between. The CDR3 sequence is 15 residues long. Germline V gene data show CDR1 as MNHNS and CDR2 as SASEGT.